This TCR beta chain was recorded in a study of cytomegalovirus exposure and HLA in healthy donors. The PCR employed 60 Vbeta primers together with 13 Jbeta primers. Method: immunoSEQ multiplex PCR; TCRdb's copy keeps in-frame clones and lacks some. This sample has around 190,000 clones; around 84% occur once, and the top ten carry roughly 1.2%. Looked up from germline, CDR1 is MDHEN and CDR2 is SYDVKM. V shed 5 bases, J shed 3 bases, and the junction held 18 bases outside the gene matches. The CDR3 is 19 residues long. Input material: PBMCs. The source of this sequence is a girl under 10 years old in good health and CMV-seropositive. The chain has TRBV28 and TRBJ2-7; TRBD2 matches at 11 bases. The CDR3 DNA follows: TGTGCCAGCAGTGGATCTCTTAGCGGGAGGGCCCTACTCGACTACGAGCAGTACTTC. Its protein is CASSGSLSGRALLDYEQYF.